This entry concerns a single T cell receptor beta chain. Its antigen is not identified. Trimming left V 0 bases short and J 6 bases short, with 6 bases between. Germline V lookup: CDR1 DFQATT, CDR2 SNEGSKA (reference sequence). The length of the CDR3 is 13 residues. The sample is drawn from a study of T cells in Graves' hyperthyroidism and ophthalmopathy. Overall study findings and caveats: Peripheral blood also featured most of the thyroid clonotypes expanded above 0.001. Patients with ophthalmopathy were separated from those with stable hyperthyroidism by a 13 V-J model.

Thyroid ultrasound, orbital computed tomography, clinical symptoms, and serum thyroxine and TRAb underpinned diagnoses. The investigators amplified TCR beta CDR3 regions from RNA transcripts. A first-round RT-PCR of the TCR CDR3 used the HTBI primer set. Using its own MiXCR run on the multiplex PCR reads, TCRdb lists one record per CDR3 protein. The sample includes 660,000 or so distinct CDR3 sequences, approximately 42% seen only once; the top ten take under 8%. Sequenced: peripheral blood or thyroid tissue (not recorded which). This receptor was taken from an adult man with Graves' disease, either hyperthyroidism or ophthalmopathy (not recorded which). The chain joins TRBV20-1 to TRBJ1-6; D is perhaps TRBD1 (5 bases). This CDR3 reads CSARDGTNSPLHF. The CDR3 DNA reads TGCAGTGCTAGAGATGGGACTAATTCACCCCTCCACTTT.